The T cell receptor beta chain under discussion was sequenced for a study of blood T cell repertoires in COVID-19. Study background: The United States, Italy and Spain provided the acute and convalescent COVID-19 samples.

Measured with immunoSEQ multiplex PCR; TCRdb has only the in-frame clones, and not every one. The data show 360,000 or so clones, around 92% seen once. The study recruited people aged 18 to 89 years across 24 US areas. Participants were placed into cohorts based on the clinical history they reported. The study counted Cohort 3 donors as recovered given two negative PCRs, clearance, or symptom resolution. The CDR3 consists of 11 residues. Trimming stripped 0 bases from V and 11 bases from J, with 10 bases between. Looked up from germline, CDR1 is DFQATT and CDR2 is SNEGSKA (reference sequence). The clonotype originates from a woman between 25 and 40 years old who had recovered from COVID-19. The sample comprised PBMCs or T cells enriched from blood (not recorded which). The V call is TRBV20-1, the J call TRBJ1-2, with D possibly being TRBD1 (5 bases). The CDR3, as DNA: TGCAGTGCTAGAGATGTGGGGGGGTACACCTTC. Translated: CSARDVGGYTF.